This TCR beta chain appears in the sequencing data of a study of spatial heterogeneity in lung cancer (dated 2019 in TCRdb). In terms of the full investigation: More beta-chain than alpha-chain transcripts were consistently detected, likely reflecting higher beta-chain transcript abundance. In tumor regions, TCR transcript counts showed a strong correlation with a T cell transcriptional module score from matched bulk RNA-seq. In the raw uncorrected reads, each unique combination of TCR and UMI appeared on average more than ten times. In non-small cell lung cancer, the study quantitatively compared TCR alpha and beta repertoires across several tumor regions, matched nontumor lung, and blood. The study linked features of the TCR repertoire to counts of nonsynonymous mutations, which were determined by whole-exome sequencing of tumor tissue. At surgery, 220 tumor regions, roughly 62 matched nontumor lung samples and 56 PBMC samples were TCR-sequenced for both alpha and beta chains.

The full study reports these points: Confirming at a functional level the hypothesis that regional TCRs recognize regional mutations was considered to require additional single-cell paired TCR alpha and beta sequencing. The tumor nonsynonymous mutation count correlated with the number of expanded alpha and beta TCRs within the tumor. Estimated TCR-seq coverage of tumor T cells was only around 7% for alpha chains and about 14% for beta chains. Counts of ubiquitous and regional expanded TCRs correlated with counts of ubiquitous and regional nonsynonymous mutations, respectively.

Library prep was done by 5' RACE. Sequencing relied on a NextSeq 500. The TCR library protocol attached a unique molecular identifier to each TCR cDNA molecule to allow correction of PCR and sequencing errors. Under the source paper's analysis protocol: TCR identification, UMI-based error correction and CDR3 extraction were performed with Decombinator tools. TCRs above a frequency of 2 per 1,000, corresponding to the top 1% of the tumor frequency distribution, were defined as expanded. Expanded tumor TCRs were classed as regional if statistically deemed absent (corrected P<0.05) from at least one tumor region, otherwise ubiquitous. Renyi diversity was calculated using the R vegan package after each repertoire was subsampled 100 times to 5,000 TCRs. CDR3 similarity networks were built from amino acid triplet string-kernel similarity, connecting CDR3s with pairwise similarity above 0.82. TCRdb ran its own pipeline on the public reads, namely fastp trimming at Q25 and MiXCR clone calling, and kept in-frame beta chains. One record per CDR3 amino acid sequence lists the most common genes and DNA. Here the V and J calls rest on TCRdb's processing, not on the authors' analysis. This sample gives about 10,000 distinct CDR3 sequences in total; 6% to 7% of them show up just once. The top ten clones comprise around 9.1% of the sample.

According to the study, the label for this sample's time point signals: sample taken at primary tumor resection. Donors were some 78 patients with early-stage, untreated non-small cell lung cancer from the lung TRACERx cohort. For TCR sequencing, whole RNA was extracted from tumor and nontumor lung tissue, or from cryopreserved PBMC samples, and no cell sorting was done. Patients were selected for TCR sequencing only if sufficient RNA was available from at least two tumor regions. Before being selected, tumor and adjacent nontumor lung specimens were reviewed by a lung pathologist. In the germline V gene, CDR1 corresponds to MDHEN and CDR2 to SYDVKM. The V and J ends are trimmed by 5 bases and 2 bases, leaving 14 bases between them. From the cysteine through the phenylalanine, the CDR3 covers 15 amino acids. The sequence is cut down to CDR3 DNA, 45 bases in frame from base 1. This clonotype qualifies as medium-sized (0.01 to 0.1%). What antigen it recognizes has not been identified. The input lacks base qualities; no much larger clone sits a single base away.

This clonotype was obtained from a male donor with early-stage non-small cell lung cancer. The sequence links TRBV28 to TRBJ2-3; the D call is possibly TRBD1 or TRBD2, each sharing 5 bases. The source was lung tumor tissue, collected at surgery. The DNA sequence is TGTGCCAGCAGTGAAACCGGGGCCCCCACAGATACGCAGTATTTT. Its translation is CASSETGAPTDTQYF.